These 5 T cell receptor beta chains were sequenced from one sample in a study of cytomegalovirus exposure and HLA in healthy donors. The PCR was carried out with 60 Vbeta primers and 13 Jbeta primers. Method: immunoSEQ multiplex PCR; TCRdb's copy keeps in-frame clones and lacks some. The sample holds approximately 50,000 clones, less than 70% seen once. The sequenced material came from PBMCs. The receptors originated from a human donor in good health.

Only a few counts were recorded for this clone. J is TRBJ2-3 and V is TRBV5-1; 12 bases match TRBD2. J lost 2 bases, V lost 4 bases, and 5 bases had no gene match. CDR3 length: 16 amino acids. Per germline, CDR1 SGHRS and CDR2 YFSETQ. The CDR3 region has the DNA TGCGCCAGCAGCCCCTGGACTAGCGGGGACACAGATACGCAGTATTTT. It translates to CASSPWTSGDTDTQYF.

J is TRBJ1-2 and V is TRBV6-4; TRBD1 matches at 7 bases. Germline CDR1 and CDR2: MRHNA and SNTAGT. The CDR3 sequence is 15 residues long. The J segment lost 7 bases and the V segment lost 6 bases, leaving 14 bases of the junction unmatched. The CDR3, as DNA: TGTGCCAGCAGCCTCGACGGAGGGGGCTCGTGTGGCTACACCTTC. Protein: CASSLDGGGSCGYTF.

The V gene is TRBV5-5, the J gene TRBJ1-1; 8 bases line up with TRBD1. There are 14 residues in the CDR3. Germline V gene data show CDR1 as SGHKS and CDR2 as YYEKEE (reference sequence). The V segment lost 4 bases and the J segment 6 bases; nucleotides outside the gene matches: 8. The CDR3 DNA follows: TGTGCCAGCAGCCTCGAGCAGGGGGCGCCTGAAGCTTTCTTT. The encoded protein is CASSLEQGAPEAFF.

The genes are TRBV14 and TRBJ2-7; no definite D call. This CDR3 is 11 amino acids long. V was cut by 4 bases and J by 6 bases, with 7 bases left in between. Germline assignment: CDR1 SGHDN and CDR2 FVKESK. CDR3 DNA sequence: TGTGCCAGCAGCCTCCCTTCCGAGCAGTACTTC. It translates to CASSLPSEQYF.

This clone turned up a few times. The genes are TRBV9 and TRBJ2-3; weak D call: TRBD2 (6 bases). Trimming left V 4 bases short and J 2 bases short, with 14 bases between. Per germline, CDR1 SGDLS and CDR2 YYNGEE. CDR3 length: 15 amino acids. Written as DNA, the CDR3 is TGTGCCAGCAGCAACGGGCGGGGTCACACAGATACGCAGTATTTT. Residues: CASSNGRGHTDTQYF.